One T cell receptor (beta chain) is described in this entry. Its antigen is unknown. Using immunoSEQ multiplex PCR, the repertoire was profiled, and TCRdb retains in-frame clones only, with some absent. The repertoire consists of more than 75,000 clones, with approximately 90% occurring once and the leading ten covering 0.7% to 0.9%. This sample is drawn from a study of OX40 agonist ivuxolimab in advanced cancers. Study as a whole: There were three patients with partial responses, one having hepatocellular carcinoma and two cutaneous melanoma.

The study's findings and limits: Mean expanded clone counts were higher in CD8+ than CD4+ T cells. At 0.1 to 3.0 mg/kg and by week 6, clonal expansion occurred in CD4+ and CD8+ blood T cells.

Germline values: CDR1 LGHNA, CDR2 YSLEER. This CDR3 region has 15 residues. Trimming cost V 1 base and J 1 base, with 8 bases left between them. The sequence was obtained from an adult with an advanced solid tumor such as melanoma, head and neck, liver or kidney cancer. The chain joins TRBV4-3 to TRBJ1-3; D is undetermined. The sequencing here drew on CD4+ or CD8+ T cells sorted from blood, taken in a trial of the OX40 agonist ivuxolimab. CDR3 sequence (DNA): TGCGCCAGCAGCCAAGGATTCGGGTCTGGAAACACCATATATTTT. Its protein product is CASSQGFGSGNTIYF.